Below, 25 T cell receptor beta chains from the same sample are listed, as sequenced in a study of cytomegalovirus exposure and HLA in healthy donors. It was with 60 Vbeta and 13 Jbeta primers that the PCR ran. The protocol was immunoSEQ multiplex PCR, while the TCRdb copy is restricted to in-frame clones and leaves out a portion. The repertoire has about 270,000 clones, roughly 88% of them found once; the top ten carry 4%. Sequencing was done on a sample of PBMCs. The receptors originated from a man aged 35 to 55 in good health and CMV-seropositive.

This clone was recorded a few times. The CDR3 region has the DNA TGTGCCAGCAGTTTCGAGAGAACTGAAAAACTGTTTTTT. Translation: CASSFERTEKLFF. This chain links TRBV13 with TRBJ1-4, with unresolved D. This CDR3 contains 13 residues. Germline CDR1 and CDR2: PRHDT and FYEKMQ (reference sequence). The V and J ends lost 6 bases and 7 bases respectively, with 12 bases between them. Combining the CDR3 with reference TRBV13 and TRBJ1-4 gives the whole variable domain AAGVIQSPRHLIKEKRETATLKCYPIPRHDTVYWYQQGPGQDPQFLISFYEKMQSDKGSIPDRFSAQQFSDYHSELNMSSLELGDSALYFCASSFERTEKLFFGSGTQLSVL.

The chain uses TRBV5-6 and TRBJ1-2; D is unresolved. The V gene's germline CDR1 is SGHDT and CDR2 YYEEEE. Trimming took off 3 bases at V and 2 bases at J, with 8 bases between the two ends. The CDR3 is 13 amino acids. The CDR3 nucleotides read TGTGCCAGCAGCTGGGGAGGAAACTATGGCTACACCTTC. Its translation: CASSWGGNYGYTF.

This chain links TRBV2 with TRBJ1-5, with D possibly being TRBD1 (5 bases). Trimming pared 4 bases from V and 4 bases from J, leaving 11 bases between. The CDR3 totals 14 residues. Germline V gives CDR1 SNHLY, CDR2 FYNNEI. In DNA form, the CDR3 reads TGTGCCAGCAGTGTGACAGATCGGAATCAGCCCCAGCATTTT. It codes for CASSVTDRNQPQHF.

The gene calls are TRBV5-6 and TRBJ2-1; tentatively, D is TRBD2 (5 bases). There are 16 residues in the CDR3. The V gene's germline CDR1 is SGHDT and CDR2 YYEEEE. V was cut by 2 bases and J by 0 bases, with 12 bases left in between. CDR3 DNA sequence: TGTGCCAGCAGCTTCGAGGGCCCCAGCTCCTACAATGAGCAGTTCTTC. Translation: CASSFEGPSSYNEQFF.

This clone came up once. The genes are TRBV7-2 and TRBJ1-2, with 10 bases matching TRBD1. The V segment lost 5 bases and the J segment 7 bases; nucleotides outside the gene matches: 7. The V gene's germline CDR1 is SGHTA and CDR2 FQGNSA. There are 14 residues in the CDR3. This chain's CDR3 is CASSPRDRGGGYTF. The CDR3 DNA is TGTGCCAGCAGCCCCCGGGACAGGGGCGGTGGCTACACCTTC.

The CDR3 protein is CAISESILGANEQFF. CDR3 nucleotide sequence: TGTGCCATCAGTGAAAGTATTCTAGGGGCTAATGAGCAGTTCTTC. The rearrangement links TRBV10-3 to TRBJ2-1; perhaps TRBD1 as D (5 bases). The V end lost 3 bases, the J end lost 7 bases, and 16 bases lay between the germline ends. CDR1 is ENHRY and CDR2 is SYGVKD in the germline V gene. This CDR3 is 15 amino acids long.

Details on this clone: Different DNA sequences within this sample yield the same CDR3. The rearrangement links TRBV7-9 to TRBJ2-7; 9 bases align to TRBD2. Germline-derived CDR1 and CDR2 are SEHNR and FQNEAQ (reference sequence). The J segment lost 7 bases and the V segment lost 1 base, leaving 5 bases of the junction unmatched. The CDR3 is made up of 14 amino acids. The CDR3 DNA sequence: TGTGCCAGCAGCTTAGAAAGTAGCGGGAGTGAGCAGTACTTC. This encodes CASSLESSGSEQYF.

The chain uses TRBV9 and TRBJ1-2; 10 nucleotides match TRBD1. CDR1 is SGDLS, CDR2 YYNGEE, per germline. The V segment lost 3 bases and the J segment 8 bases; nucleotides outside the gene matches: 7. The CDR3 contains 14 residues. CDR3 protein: CASSAGQGLLGYTF. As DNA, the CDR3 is TGTGCCAGCAGCGCGGGACAGGGGCTACTGGGCTACACCTTC.

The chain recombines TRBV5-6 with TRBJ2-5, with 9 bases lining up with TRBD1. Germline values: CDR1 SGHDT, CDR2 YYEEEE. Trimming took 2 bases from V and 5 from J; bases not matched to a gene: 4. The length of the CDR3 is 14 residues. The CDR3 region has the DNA TGTGCCAGCAGCTTACAGGGGGCCGGGGAGACCCAGTACTTC. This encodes CASSLQGAGETQYF.

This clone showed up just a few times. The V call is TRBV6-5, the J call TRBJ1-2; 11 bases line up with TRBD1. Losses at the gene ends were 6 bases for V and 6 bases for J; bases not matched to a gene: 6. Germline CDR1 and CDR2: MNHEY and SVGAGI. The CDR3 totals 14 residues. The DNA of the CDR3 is TGTGCCAGCAGACCGGGACAGGGGGTGCATGGCTACACCTTC. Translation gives CASRPGQGVHGYTF.

This CDR3 is CASSLTDLVGGYTF. The CDR3 DNA reads TGCGCCAGCAGCTTGACAGACCTCGTGGGTGGCTACACCTTC. The chain combines TRBV5-1 with TRBJ1-2; D remains unclear. Per the germline V gene, CDR1 is SGHRS and CDR2 is YFSETQ. The V and J ends lost 1 base and 7 bases respectively, with 14 bases between them. The CDR3 extends over 14 amino acids.

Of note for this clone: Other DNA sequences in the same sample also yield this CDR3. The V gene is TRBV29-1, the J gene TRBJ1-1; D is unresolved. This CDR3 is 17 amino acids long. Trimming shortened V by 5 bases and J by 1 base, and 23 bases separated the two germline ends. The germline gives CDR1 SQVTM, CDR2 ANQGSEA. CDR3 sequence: CSVFTSGRRHTNTEAFF. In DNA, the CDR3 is TGCAGCGTTTTTACAAGTGGGAGACGGCATACGAACACTGAAGCTTTCTTT.

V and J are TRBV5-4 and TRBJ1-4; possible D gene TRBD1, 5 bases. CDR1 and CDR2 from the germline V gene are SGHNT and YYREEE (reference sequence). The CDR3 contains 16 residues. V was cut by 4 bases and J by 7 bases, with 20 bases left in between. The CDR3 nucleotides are TGTGCCAGCAGCACTCGAACAGGCCTTGAGGTTGAAAAACTGTTTTTT. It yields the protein CASSTRTGLEVEKLFF.

The CDR3 loop is CASSLYRLSGNTIYF. As DNA, the CDR3 is TGTGCCAGCAGTTTGTACAGGCTCTCTGGAAACACCATATATTTT. The chain links TRBV28 to TRBJ1-3, with a possible D match to TRBD1 (5 bases). V was trimmed by 3 bases and J by 0 bases, leaving 9 bases between them. The CDR3 spans 15 residues. Germline-derived CDR1 and CDR2 are MDHEN and SYDVKM.

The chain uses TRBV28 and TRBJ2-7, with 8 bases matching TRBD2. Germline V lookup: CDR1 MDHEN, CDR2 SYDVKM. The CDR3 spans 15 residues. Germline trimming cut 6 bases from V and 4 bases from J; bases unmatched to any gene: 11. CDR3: CASSPKRESSYEQYF. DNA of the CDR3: TGTGCCAGCAGCCCGAAGCGGGAGTCTAGTTACGAGCAGTACTTC.

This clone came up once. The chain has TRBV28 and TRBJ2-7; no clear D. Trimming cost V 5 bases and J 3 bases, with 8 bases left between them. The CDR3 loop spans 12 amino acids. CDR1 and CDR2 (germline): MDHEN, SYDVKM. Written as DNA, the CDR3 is TGTGCCAGCAGTAACAAGCGCTACGAGCAGTACTTC. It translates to CASSNKRYEQYF.

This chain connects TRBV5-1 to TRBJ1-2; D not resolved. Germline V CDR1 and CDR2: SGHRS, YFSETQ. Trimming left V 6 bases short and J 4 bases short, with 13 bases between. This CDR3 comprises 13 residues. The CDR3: CASTAGSTYGYTF. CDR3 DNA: TGCGCCAGCACTGCGGGGTCTACCTATGGCTACACCTTC.

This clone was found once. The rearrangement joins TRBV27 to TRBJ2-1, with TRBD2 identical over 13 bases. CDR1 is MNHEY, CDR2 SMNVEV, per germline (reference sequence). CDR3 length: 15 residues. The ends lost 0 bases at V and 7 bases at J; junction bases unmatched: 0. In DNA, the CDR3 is TGTGCCAGCAGTTTATCGGGACTAGCGGGGAATGAGCAGTTCTTC. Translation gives CASSLSGLAGNEQFF.

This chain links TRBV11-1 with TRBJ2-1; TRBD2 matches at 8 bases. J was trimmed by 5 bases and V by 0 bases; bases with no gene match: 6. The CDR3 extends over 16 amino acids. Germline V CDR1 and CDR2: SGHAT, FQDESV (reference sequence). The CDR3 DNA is TGTGCCAGCAGCTTAGCGGATAGCGGGATCCACAATGAGCAGTTCTTC. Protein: CASSLADSGIHNEQFF.

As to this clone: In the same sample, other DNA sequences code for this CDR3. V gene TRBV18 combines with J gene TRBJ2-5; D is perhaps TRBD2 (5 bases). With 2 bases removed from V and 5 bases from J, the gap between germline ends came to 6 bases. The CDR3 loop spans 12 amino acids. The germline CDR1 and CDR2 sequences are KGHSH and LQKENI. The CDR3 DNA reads TGTGCCAGCTCACCAACGGGGGAGACCCAGTACTTC. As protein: CASSPTGETQYF.

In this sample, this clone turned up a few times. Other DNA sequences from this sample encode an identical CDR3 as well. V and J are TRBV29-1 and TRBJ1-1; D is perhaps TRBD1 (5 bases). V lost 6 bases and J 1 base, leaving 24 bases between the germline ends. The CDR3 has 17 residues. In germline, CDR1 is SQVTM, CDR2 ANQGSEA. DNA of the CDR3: TGCAGCGTGTCCACAAGCAGGGAACGGCATACGAACACTGAAGCTTTCTTT. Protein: CSVSTSRERHTNTEAFF.

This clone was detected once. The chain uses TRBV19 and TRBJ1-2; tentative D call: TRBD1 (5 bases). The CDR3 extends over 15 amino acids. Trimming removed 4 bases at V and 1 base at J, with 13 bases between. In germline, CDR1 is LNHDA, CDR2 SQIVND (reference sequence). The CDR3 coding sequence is TGTGCCAGTAGTACGGGGGAGAGGGGTAACTATGGCTACACCTTC. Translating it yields CASSTGERGNYGYTF.

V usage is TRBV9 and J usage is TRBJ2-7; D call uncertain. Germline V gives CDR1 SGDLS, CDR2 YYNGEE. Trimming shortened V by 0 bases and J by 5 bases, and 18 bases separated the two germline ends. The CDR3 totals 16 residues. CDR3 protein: CASSVDSNSAFNEQYF. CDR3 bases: TGTGCCAGCAGCGTAGACAGCAACTCGGCGTTTAACGAGCAGTACTTC.

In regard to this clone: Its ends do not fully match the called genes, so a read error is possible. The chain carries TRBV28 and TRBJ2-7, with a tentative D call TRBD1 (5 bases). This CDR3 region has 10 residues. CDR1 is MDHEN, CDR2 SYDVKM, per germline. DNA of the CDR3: TGTGCCAGCAGTTTACGCCCGACAGTCTTC. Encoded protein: CASSLRPTVF.

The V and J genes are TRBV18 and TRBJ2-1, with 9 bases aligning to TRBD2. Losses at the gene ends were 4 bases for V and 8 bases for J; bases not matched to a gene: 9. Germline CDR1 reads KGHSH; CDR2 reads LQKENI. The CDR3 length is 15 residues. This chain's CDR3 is CASSLGTSPPDEQFF. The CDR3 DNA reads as TGTGCCAGCTCACTCGGGACTAGCCCGCCCGATGAGCAGTTCTTC. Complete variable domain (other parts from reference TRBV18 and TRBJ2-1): NAGVMQNPRHLVRRRGQEARLRCSPMKGHSHVYWYRQLPEEGLKFMVYLQKENIIDESGMPKERFSAEFPKEGPSILRIQQVVRGDSAAYFCASSLGTSPPDEQFFGPGTRLTVL.